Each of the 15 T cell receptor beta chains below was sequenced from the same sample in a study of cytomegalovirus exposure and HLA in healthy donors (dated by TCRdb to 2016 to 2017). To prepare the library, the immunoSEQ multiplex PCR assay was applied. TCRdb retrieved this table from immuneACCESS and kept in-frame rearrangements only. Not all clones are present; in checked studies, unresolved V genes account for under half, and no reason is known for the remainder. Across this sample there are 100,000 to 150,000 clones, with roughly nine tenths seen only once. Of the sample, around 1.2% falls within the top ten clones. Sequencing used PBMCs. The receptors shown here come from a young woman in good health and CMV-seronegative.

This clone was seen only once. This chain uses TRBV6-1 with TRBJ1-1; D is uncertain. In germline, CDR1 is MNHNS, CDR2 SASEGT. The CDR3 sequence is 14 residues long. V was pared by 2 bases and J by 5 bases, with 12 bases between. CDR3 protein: CASSERGRRTEAFF. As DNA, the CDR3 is TGTGCCAGCAGTGAACGTGGGAGGAGGACTGAAGCTTTCTTT.

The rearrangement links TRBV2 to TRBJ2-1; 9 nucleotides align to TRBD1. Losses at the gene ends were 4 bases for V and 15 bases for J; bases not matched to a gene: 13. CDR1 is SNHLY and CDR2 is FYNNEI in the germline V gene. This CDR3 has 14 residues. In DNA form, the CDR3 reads TGTGCCAGCAGTGCCCGACAGGGGGGGGAGTTTTGGTTCTTC. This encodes CASSARQGGEFWFF.

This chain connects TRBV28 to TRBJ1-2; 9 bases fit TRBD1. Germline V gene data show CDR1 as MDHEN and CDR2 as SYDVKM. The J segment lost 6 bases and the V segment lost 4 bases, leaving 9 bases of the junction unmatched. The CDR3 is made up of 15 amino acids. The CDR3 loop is CASSSPGQGDDGYTF. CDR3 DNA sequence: TGTGCCAGCAGTTCGCCGGGACAGGGAGACGATGGCTACACCTTC.

This chain's CDR3 is CASSADTQYF. The CDR3 bases are TGTGCCAGCAGTGCGGATACGCAGTATTTT. The chain has TRBV25-1 and TRBJ2-3; D gene unclear. Germline CDR1 MGHDK, CDR2 SYGVNS. This CDR3 has 10 amino acids. V lost 4 bases and J lost 6, with 2 bases in between.

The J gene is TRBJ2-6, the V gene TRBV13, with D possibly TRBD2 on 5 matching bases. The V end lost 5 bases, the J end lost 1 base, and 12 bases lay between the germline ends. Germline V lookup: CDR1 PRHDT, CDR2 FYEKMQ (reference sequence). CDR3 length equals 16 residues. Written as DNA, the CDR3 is TGTGCCAGCAGCACCCGTGAGGGTTCTGGGGCCAACGTCCTGACTTTC. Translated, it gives CASSTREGSGANVLTF.

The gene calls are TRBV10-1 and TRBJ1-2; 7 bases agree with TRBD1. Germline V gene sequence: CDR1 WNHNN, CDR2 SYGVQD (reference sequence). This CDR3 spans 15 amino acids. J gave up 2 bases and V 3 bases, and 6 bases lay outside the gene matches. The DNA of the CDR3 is TGCGCCAGCAGTGATTCACAGGGGCCGAACTATGGCTACACCTTC. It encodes CASSDSQGPNYGYTF.

CDR3 nucleotide sequence: TGTGCCAGCAGTTCACCTCAACGGAGTAGCACAGATACGCAGTATTTT. Its translation: CASSSPQRSSTDTQYF. V usage is TRBV27 and J usage is TRBJ2-3; no reliable D call. This CDR3 region has 16 residues. V was shortened by 4 bases and J by 0 bases, with 14 bases between the two germline ends. Germline CDR1 and CDR2: MNHEY and SMNVEV (reference sequence).

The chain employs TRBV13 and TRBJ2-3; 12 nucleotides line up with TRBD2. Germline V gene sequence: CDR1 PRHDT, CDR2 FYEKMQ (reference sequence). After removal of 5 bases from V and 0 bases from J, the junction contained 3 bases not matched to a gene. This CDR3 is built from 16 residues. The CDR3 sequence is CASSLGLAGSTDTQYF. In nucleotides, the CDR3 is TGTGCCAGCAGCCTTGGACTAGCGGGAAGCACAGATACGCAGTATTTT.

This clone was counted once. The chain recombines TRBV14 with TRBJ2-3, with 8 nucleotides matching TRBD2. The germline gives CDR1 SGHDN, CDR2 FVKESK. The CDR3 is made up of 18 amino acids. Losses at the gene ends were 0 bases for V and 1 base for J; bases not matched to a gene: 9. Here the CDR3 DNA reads TGTGCCAGCAGCCAAGAGGTTTGGCGGCGGGGGGGCACAGATACGCAGTATTTT. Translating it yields CASSQEVWRRGGTDTQYF.

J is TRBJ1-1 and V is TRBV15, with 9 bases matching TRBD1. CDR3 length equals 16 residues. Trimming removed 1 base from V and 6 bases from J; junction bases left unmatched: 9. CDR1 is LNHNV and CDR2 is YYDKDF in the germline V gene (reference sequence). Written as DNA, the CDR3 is TGTGCCACCAGCAGAGGCCGGGACAGGGAATCATCTGAAGCTTTCTTT. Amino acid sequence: CATSRGRDRESSEAFF.

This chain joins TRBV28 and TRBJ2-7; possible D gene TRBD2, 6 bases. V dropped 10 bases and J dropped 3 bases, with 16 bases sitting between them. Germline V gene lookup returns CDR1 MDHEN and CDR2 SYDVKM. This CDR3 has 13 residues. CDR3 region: CATFRDSYYEQYF. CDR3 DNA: TGTGCCACCTTCCGGGACTCCTACTACGAGCAGTACTTC.

Here the CDR3 reads CASSESGTGGGYTF. In DNA, the CDR3 is TGCGCCAGCAGTGAGTCCGGGACAGGGGGCGGCTACACCTTC. This sequence joins TRBV10-2 and TRBJ1-2; 12 nucleotides match TRBD1. This CDR3 has 14 amino acids. Trimming cost V 0 bases and J 8 bases; bases outside gene matches: 1. Germline V gene sequence: CDR1 WSHSY, CDR2 SAAADI.

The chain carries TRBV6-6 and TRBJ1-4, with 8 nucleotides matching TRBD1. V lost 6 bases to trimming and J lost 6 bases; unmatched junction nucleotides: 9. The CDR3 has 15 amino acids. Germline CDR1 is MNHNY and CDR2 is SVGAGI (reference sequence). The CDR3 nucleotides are TGTGCCAGCAGGGAAAACAGGGGGGGACATGAAAAACTGTTTTTT. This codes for CASRENRGGHEKLFF.

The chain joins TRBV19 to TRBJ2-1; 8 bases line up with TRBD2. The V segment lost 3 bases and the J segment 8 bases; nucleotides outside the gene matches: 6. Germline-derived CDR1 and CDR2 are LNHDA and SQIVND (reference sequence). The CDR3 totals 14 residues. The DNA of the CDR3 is TGTGCCAGTAGTATTGTCGGGAGGGCCGATGAGCAGTTCTTC. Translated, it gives CASSIVGRADEQFF.

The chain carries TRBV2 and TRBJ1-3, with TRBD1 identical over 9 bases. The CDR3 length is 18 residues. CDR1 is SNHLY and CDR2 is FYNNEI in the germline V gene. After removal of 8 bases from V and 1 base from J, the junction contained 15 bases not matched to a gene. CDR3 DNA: TGTGCCAGCCATACCGGGACAGGGTATTCTTCATCTGGAAACACCATATATTTT. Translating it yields CASHTGTGYSSSGNTIYF.